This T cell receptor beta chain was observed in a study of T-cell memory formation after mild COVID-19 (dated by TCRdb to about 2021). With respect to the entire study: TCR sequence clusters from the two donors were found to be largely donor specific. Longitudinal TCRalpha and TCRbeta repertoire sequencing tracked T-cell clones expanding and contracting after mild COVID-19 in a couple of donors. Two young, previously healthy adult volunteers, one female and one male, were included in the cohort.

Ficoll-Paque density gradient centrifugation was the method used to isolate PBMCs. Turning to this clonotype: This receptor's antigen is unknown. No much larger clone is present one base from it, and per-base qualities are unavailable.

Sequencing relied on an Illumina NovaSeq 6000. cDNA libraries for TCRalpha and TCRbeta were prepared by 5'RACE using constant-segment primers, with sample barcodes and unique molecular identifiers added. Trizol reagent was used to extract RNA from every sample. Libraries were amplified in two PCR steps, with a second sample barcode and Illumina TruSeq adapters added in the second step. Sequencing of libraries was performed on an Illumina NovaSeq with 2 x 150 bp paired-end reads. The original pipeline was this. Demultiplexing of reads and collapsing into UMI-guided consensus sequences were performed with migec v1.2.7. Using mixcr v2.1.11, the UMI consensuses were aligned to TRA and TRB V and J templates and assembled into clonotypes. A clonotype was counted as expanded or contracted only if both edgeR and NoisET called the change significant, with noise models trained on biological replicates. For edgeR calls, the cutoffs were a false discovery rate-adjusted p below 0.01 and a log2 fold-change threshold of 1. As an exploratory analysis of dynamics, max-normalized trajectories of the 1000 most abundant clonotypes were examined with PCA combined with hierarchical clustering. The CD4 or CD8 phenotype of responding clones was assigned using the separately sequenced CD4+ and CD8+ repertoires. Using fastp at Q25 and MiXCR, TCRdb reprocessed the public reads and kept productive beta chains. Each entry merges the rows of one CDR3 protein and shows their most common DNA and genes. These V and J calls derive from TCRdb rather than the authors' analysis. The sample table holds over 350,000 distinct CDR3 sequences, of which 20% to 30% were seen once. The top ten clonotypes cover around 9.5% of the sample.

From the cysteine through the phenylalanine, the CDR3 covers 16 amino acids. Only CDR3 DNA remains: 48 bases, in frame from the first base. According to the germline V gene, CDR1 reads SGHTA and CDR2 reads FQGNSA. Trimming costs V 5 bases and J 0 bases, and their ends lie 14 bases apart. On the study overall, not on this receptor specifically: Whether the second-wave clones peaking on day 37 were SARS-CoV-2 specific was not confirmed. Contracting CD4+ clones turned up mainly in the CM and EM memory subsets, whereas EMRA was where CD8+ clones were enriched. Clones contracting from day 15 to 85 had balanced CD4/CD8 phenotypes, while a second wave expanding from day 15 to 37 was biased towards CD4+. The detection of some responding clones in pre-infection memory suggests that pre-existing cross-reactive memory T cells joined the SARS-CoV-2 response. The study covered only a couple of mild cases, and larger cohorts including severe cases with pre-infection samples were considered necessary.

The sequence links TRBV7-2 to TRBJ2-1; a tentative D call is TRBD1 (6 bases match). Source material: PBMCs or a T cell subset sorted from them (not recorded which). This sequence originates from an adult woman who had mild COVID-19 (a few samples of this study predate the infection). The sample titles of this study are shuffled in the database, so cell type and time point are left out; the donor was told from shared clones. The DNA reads TGTGCCAGCAGCCCGAGGGACAAGAGCTCCTACAATGAGCAGTTCTTC. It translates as CASSPRDKSSYNEQFF.